This TCR beta chain was obtained from a study of CD8+ T cells in alopecia areata. This CDR3 region has 18 residues. The trim removed 0 bases at V and 2 bases at J, leaving 7 bases unmatched. Germline CDR1 reads SGHKS; CDR2 reads YYEKEE (reference sequence). Extraction and reverse transcription of RNA yielded cDNA as the sequencing template. Some clones are missing from TCRdb's copy, which holds only in-frame ones; the method was immunoSEQ multiplex PCR. This sample yields 130,000 to 150,000 clones, of which 85% to 90% are seen a single time; about 15% belongs to the top ten. This clone was seen a single time.

This receptor was taken from a human donor with alopecia areata. The source was CD8+ T cells sorted from blood, collected at week 0. This chain connects TRBV5-5 to TRBJ2-6; TRBD1 matches 8 bases. The CDR3 is CASSLGDRWKAGANVLTF. The CDR3 DNA sequence: TGTGCCAGCAGCTTGGGGGACAGGTGGAAGGCTGGGGCCAACGTCCTGACTTTC.